This TCR beta chain was identified in a study of T-cell memory formation after mild COVID-19 (TCRdb year 2021). Concerning the study at large: TCR sequence clusters from the two donors were found to be largely donor specific. T-cell clones expanding and contracting after mild COVID-19 in two donors were tracked by longitudinal TCRalpha and TCRbeta repertoire sequencing. Two young, previously healthy adult volunteers, one female and one male, were included in the cohort. Here is what the overall study found, with its caveats: Whether the second-wave clones peaking on day 37 were SARS-CoV-2 specific was not confirmed. From day 15 to 85, contracting clones showed balanced CD4/CD8 phenotypes, whereas a second wave of clones that expanded from day 15 to 37 leaned towards CD4+. Some responding clones were found in pre-infection memory, which suggests that pre-existing cross-reactive memory T cells took part in the SARS-CoV-2 response. The study included only two mild cases, and larger cohorts that include severe cases with pre-infection samples were judged to be necessary. Contracting CD4+ clones were found mainly in CM and EM memory subsets, while CD8+ clones were enriched in EMRA.

Worth noting for this clonotype: Its binding antigen is unknown. The sample holds no much larger clone one base away, and base qualities are not on file.

CDR1 and CDR2 are read off the germline V gene as MNHEY and SVGEGT. V is cut by 4 bases and J by 4 bases, and the space between the germline ends is 11 bases. From its cysteine to its phenylalanine, the CDR3 spans 14 amino acids. The read is trimmed to its CDR3 DNA, 42 bases read in frame from base 1. Sequencing was performed on an Illumina NovaSeq 6000. TCRalpha and TCRbeta cDNA libraries were built by 5'RACE with constant-segment primers, adding sample barcodes and unique molecular identifiers. Trizol reagent was used to extract RNA from every sample. Libraries were amplified in two PCR steps, with a second sample barcode and Illumina TruSeq adapters added in the second step. Sequencing of the libraries was done on an Illumina NovaSeq, producing 2 x 150 bp paired-end reads. As for the authors' bioinformatics: Demultiplexing of reads and collapsing into UMI-guided consensus sequences were performed with migec v1.2.7. Using mixcr v2.1.11, UMI consensuses were aligned to TRA and TRB V and J templates and then assembled into clonotypes. Clonotypes were classified as expanded or contracted when called significant by both edgeR and NoisET, with noise models trained on biological replicates. For edgeR calls, a false discovery rate-adjusted p below 0.01 and a log2 fold-change threshold of 1 were applied. As an exploratory analysis of dynamics, max-normalized trajectories of the 1000 most abundant clonotypes were examined with PCA combined with hierarchical clustering. Separately sequenced CD4+ and CD8+ repertoires were used to assign a CD4 or CD8 phenotype to each responding clone. The public reads were run again by TCRdb, first through fastp at Q25 and then through MiXCR, and only productive beta chains were kept. Rows with a matching CDR3 protein are joined into one entry that keeps the most common DNA and genes. These V and J calls rely on TCRdb rather than the paper's analysis. Recorded for this sample are about 560,000 distinct CDR3 sequences; about a fifth of them occurred a single time. The top ten clones comprise roughly 9.1% of the sample.

PBMCs were isolated by Ficoll-Paque density gradient centrifugation. The chain uses TRBV6-2 or TRBV6-3 and TRBJ2-1, and TRBD2 may be the D gene, going by 5 matching bases. This clonotype was obtained from an adult woman who had mild COVID-19 (a few samples of this study predate the infection). The sample titles of this study are shuffled in the database, so cell type and time point are left out; the donor was told from shared clones. The sequenced sample was PBMCs or a T cell subset sorted from them (not recorded which). The DNA sequence is TGTGCCAGCAGTTCCTACGACTATTACAATGAGCAGTTCTTC. It translates to CASSSYDYYNEQFF.